Sequencing of this T cell receptor beta chain was carried out in a study of blood T cell repertoires in COVID-19. Study context: Whether acute or convalescent, the COVID-19 samples came from the United States, Italy and Spain. The cDNA or gDNA used as material had been derived from T cells, B-cell-depleted T cells, or PBMCs.

Per the original data handling: How many nucleated cells were present was estimated from reference gene primer amplification. Assay: immunoSEQ multiplex PCR; the TCRdb copy retains only in-frame clones and omits some. V, J and clone size are taken as reported in that table, and D and trimming were inferred from the DNA itself. The sample lists under 100,000 clones; about 88% were seen once. The CDR3 is made up of 13 amino acids. Trimming shortened V by 5 bases and J by 0 bases, and 8 bases separated the two germline ends. Germline CDR1 GTSNPN, CDR2 SVGIG (reference sequence). The sample was peripheral blood. This receptor was obtained from a man aged 50 to 59 with acute or convalescent COVID-19. The chain carries TRBV30 and TRBJ1-5; the D is unclear. The CDR3 coding sequence is TGTGCCTGGTCGGAGGATAGCAATCAGCCCCAGCATTTT. Protein product: CAWSEDSNQPQHF.